These 5 T cell receptor beta chains were all obtained from the same sample, sequenced in a study of cytomegalovirus exposure and HLA in healthy donors. The PCR contained 60 Vbeta and 13 Jbeta primers. Some clones are missing from TCRdb's copy, which holds only in-frame ones; the method was immunoSEQ multiplex PCR. There are around 68,000 clones in the sample; roughly 80% occur only once, and just under 7.5% lies in the top ten. Sequencing input: PBMCs. The origin of the receptors is a woman in her thirties in good health and CMV-seropositive.

This chain links TRBV15 with TRBJ1-5; D perhaps matches TRBD1 (5 bases). Per the germline V gene, CDR1 is LNHNV and CDR2 is YYDKDF (reference sequence). V was cut by 1 base and J by 0 bases, with 16 bases left in between. The CDR3 runs to 18 residues. CDR3 sequence reads: CATSRVTGTPYSNQPQHF. CDR3 nucleotides: TGTGCCACCAGCAGAGTAACAGGTACCCCGTATAGCAATCAGCCCCAGCATTTT. Variable domain in full (rest from reference TRBV15 and TRBJ1-5): DAMVIQNPRYQVTQFGKPVTLSCSQTLNHNVMYWYQQKSSQAPKLLFHYYDKDFNNEADTPDNFQSRRPNTSFCFLDIRSPGLGDTAMYLCATSRVTGTPYSNQPQHFGDGTRLSIL.

The chain combines TRBV25-1 with TRBJ1-1; D possibly corresponds to TRBD1 (6 bases). Germline-derived CDR1 and CDR2 are MGHDK and SYGVNS. V lost 0 bases, J lost 4 bases, and 12 bases lay in between. The CDR3 covers 15 residues. This CDR3 reads CASSEYGGIGTEAFF. The CDR3 bases are TGTGCCAGCAGTGAATATGGGGGCATTGGCACTGAAGCTTTCTTT.

This chain joins TRBV7-2 and TRBJ2-3; 16 bases map to TRBD2. CDR1 and CDR2 (germline): SGHTA, FQGNSA. The CDR3 is 19 amino acids. J lost 5 bases, V lost 5 bases, and 13 bases had no gene match. In nucleotides, the CDR3 is TGTGCCAGCAGCGCCCACCCGGGACTAGCGGGAGGGCCAAGAGATACGCAGTATTTT. Protein product: CASSAHPGLAGGPRDTQYF.

V is TRBV18 and J is TRBJ1-1; perhaps TRBD1 as D (6 bases). Trimming pared 1 base from V and 2 bases from J, leaving 14 bases between. The CDR3 has 16 residues. Germline values: CDR1 KGHSH, CDR2 LQKENI. The CDR3 sequence is CASSPLMTGDNTEAFF. For the CDR3, the DNA is TGTGCCAGCTCACCACTCATGACAGGCGATAACACTGAAGCTTTCTTT.

This clone was seen a single time. The V call is TRBV2, the J call TRBJ1-1; D might be TRBD1 (6 bases). Looked up from germline, CDR1 is SNHLY and CDR2 is FYNNEI. Trimming cost V 5 bases and J 6 bases, with 10 bases left between them. The CDR3 spans 12 residues. In DNA, the CDR3 is TGTGCCAGCAGTTTTCGACAGGCTGAAGCTTTCTTT. Its translation: CASSFRQAEAFF.